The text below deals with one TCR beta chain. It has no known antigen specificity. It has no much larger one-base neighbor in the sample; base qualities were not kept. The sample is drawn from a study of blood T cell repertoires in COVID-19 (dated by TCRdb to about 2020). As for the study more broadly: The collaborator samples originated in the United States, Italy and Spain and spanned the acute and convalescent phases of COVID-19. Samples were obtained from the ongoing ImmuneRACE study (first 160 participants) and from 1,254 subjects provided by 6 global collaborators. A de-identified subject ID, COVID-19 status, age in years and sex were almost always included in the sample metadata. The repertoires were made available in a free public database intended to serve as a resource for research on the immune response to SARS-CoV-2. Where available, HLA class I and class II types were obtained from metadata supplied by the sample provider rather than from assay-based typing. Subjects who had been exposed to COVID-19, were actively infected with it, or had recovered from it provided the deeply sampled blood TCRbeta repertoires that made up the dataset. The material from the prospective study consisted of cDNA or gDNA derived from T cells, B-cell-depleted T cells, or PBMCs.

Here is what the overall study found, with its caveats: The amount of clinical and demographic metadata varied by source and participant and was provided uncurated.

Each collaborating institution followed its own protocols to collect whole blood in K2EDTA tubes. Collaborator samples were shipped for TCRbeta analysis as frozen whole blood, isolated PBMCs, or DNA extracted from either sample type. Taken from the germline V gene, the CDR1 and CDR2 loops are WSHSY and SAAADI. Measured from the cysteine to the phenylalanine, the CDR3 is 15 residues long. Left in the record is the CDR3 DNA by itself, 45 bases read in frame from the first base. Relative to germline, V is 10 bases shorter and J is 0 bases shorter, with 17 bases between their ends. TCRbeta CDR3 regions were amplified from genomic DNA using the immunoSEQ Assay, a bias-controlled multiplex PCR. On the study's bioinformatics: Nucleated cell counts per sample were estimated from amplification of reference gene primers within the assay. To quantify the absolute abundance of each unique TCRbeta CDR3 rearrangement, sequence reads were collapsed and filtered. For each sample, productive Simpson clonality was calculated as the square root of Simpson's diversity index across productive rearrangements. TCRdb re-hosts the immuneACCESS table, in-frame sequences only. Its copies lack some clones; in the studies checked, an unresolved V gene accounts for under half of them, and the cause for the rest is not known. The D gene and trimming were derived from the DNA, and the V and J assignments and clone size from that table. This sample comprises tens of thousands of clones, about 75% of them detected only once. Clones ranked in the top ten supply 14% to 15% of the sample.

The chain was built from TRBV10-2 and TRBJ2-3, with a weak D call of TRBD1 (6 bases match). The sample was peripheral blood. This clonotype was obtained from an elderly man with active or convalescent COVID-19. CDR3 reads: CATGQSSSSTDTQYF. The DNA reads TGCGCCACCGGACAGTCGAGCTCTAGCACAGATACGCAGTATTTT.